The 8 T cell receptor beta chains given below trace back to one sample, sequenced in a study of Graves' ophthalmopathy and Graves' hyperthyroidism. The study amplified TCR beta CDR3 regions using RNA transcripts. First-round RT-PCR with HTBI primers preceded a second-round multiplex PCR. TCRdb ran MiXCR on the multiplex PCR reads and lists one entry per CDR3 protein. The sample shows some 370,000 distinct CDR3 sequences, about 18% of them seen only once. Sequencing was carried out using peripheral blood. These receptors were obtained from an adult woman with stable Graves' hyperthyroidism.

This clonotype occurred many times. One junction end does not reproduce the germline sequence, and a read error may be involved. The chain combines TRBV29-1 with TRBJ1-1; D ambiguous. The V gene's germline CDR1 is SQVTM and CDR2 ANQGSEA. The CDR3 length is 11 residues. This CDR3 reads CNVRSVSEAFF. The CDR3 DNA is TGCAACGTTCGATCGGTCTCCGAAGCTTTCTTT.

This clonotype has at least ten counts. The chain carries TRBV29-1 and TRBJ2-5; 8 bases line up with TRBD1. CDR3 size: 15 residues. Germline CDR1 is SQVTM and CDR2 is ANQGSEA. V lost 0 bases to trimming and J lost 1 base; unmatched junction nucleotides: 4. CDR3 region: CSVEEGDRRQETQYF. Written as DNA, the CDR3 is TGCAGCGTTGAAGAGGGGGACAGGCGCCAAGAGACCCAGTACTTC. The entire variable domain, with the rest obtained from reference TRBV29-1 and TRBJ2-5, is as follows: SAVISQKPSRDICQRGTSLTIQCQVDSQVTMMFWYRQQPGQSLTLIATANQGSEATYESGFVIDKFPISRPNLTFSTLTVSNMSPEDSSIYLCSVEEGDRRQETQYFGPGTRLLVL.

This clonotype was observed at least ten times. The rearrangement joins TRBV6-5 to TRBJ2-7; 9 bases align to TRBD1. The trim removed 6 bases at V and 4 bases at J, leaving 7 bases unmatched. The CDR3 extends over 14 amino acids. The germline gives CDR1 MNHEY, CDR2 SVGAGI. CDR3 bases: TGTGCCAGCAGAGGACAGGGGTCCTCATACGAGCAGTACTTC. The encoded protein is CASRGQGSSYEQYF.

CDR3 DNA sequence: TGTGCCAGCAGCTCTTGGGGATTAAACGAGCAGTACTTC. This encodes CASSSWGLNEQYF. The gene calls are TRBV7-9 and TRBJ2-7; no definite D call. Looked up from germline, CDR1 is SEHNR and CDR2 is FQNEAQ (reference sequence). This CDR3 has 13 amino acids. V was cut by 4 bases and J by 5 bases, with 12 bases left in between.

This chain uses TRBV20-1 with TRBJ2-7; D not resolved. The germline V gene has CDR1 DFQATT and CDR2 SNEGSKA (reference sequence). The CDR3 contains 11 residues. CDR3 sequence reads: CRMTDSYEQYF. CDR3 sequence (DNA): TGCAGGATGACTGACTCCTACGAGCAGTACTTC.

This clonotype was detected many times. This chain uses TRBV12-3 or TRBV12-4 with TRBJ1-3, with 12 bases identical to TRBD1. The CDR3 contains 14 residues. V shed 6 bases and J 8 bases; nucleotides not matched to a gene: 5. Here the CDR3 reads CASRRDRGLDTIYF. The DNA for the CDR3 is TGTGCCAGCAGGAGGGACAGGGGGCTAGACACCATATATTTT.

This clonotype was detected many times. The rearrangement uses TRBV20-1 and TRBJ2-3, with D perhaps matching TRBD2 (5 bases). Trimming cost V 3 bases and J 6 bases, with 13 bases left between them. The V gene's germline CDR1 is DFQATT and CDR2 SNEGSKA (reference sequence). This CDR3 region has 13 residues. CDR3 sequence reads: CSASTGSRDTQYF. The CDR3 DNA is TGCAGTGCTAGTACGGGGTCCAGGGATACGCAGTATTTT.

This clonotype has a count of ten or more. The chain links TRBV7-9 to TRBJ2-7; D unclear. CDR1 and CDR2 (germline): SEHNR, FQNEAQ (reference sequence). CDR3 length: 18 residues. The V end was cut by 5 bases, the J end by 0 bases, with 23 bases between. This CDR3 reads CASSAGPQLRTPSYEQYF. The CDR3 bases are TGTGCCAGCAGCGCCGGTCCCCAATTGCGCACGCCCTCCTACGAGCAGTACTTC.